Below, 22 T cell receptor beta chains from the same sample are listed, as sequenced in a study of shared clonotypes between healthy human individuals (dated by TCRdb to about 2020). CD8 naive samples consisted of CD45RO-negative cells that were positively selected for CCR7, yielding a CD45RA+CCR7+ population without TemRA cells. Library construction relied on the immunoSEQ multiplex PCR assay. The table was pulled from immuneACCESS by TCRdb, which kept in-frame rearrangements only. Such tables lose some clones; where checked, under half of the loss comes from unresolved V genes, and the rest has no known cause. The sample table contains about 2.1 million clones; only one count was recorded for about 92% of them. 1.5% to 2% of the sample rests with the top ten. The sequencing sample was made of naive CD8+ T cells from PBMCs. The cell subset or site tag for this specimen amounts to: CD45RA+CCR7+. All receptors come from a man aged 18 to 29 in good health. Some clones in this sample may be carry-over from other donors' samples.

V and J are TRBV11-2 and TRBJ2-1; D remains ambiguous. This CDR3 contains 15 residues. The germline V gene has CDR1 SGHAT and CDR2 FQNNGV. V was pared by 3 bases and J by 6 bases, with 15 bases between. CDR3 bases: TGTGCCAGCAGCTTGACTCGTTTAGTGGGCAATGAGCAGTTCTTC. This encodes CASSLTRLVGNEQFF.

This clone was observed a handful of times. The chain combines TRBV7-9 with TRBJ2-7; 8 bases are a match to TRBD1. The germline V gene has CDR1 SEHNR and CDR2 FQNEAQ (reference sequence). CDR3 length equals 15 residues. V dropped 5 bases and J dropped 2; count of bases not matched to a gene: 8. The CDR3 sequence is CASSHLGDRPYEQYF. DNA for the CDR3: TGTGCCAGCAGCCACCTGGGGGACAGGCCCTACGAGCAGTACTTC.

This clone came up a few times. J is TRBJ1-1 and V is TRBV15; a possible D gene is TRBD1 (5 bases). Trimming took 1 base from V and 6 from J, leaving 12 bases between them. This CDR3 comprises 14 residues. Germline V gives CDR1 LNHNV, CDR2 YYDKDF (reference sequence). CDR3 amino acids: CATSRGSWTPEAFF. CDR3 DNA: TGTGCCACCAGCAGAGGGAGTTGGACACCTGAAGCTTTCTTT.

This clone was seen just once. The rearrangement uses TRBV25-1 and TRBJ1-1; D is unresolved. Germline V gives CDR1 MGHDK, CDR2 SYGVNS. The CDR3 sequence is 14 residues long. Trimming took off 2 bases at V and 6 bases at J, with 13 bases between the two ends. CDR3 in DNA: TGTGCCAGCAGTGAAACGGACTGGGCCGCTGAAGCTTTCTTT. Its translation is CASSETDWAAEAFF.

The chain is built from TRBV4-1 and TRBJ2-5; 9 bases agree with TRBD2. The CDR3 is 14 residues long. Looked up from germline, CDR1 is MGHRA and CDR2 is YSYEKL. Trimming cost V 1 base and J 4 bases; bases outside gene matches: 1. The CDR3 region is CASSQGGRAETQYF. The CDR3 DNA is TGCGCCAGCAGCCAAGGCGGGAGGGCAGAGACCCAGTACTTC.

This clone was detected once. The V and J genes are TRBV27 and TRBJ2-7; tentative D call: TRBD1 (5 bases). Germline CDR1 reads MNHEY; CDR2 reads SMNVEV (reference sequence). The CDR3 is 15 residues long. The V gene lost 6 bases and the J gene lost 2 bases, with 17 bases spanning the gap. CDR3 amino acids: CASRLQAPRTYEQYF. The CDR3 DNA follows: TGTGCCAGCAGACTACAGGCCCCTCGGACCTACGAGCAGTACTTC.

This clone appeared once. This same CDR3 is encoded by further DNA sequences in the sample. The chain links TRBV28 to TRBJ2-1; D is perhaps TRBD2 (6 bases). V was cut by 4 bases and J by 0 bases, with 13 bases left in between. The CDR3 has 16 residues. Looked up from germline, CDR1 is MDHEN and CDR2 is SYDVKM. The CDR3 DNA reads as TGTGCCAGCAGTTCCCCCCGGGGGAGCTCCTACAATGAGCAGTTCTTC. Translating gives CASSSPRGSSYNEQFF.

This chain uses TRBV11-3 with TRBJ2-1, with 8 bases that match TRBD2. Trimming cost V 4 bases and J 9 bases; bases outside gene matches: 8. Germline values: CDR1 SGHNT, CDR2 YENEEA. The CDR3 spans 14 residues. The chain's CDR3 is CASSSGGELGEQFF. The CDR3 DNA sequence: TGTGCCAGCAGCTCGGGAGGGGAGCTGGGTGAGCAGTTCTTC. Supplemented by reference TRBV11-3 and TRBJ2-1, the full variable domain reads EAGVVQSPRYKIIEKKQPVAFWCNPISGHNTLYWYLQNLGQGPELLIRYENEEAVDDSQLPKDRFSAERLKGVDSTLKIQPAELGDSAVYLCASSSGGELGEQFFGPGTRLTVL.

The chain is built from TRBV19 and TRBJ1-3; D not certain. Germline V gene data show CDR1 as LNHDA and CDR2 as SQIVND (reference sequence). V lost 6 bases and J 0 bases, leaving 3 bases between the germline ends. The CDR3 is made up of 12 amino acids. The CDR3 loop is CASSPSGNTIYF. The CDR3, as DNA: TGTGCCAGTAGCCCCTCTGGAAACACCATATATTTT.

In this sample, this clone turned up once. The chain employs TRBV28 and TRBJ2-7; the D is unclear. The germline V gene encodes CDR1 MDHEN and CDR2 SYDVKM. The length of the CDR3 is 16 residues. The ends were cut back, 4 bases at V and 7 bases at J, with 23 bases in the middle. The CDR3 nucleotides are TGTGCCAGCAGTTCGACCATCGGGCCCTCCTTGTGGGAGCAGTACTTC. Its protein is CASSSTIGPSLWEQYF.

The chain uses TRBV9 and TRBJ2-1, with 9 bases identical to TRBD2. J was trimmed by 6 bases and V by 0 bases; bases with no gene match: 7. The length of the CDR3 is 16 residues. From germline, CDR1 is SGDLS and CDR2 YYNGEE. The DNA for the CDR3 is TGTGCCAGCAGCGTAGATCGGGCTAGCGGGATCAATGAGCAGTTCTTC. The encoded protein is CASSVDRASGINEQFF.

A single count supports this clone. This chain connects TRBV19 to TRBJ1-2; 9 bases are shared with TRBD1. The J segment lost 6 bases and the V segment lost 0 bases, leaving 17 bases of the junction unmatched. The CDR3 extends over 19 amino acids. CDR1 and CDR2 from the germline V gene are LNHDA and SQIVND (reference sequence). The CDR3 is CASSIDPPDRGVYVDGYTF. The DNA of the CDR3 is TGTGCCAGTAGTATAGATCCCCCTGACAGGGGGGTTTATGTGGATGGCTACACCTTC.

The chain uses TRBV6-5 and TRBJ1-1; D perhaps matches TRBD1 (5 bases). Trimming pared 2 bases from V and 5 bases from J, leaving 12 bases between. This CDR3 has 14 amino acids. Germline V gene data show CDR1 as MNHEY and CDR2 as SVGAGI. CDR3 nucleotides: TGTGCCAGCAGTTACGTCGGGGGAAAGACTGAAGCTTTCTTT. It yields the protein CASSYVGGKTEAFF.

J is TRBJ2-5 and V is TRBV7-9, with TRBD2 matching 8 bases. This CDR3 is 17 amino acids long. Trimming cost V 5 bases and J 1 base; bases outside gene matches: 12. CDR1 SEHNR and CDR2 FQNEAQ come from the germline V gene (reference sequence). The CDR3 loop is CASSPTLAGPAQETQYF. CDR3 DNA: TGTGCCAGCAGCCCAACGTTAGCGGGACCGGCCCAAGAGACCCAGTACTTC.

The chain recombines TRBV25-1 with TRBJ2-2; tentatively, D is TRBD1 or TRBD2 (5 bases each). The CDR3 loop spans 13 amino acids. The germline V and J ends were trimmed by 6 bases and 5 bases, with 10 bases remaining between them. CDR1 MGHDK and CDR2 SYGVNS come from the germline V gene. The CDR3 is CASRSWGTGELFF. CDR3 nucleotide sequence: TGTGCCAGCAGAAGTTGGGGGACCGGGGAGCTGTTTTTT.

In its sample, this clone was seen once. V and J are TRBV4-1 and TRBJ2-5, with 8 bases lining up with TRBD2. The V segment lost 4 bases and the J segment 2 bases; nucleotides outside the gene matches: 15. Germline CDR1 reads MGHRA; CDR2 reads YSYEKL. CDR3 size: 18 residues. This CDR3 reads CASSPISGTGGLQETQYF. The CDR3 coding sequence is TGCGCCAGCAGCCCTATCTCAGGCACGGGGGGGCTTCAAGAGACCCAGTACTTC.

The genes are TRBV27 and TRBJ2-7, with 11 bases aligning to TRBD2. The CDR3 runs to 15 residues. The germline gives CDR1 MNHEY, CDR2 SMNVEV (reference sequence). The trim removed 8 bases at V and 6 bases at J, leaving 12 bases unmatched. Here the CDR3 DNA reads TGTGCCAGCTCCTCCCCCACTAGCGGGAGAAGCGAGCAGTACTTC. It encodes CASSSPTSGRSEQYF.

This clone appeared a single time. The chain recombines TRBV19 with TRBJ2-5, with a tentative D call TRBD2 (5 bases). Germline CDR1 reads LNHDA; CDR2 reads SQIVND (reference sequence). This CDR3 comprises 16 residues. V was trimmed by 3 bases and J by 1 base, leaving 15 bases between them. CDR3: CASSIGAEAIQETQYF. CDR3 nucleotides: TGTGCCAGTAGTATTGGAGCGGAGGCGATCCAAGAGACCCAGTACTTC. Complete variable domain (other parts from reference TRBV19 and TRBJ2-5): DGGITQSPKYLFRKEGQNVTLSCEQNLNHDAMYWYRQDPGQGLRLIYYSQIVNDFQKGDIAEGYSVSREKKESFPLTVTSAQKNPTAFYLCASSIGAEAIQETQYFGPGTRLLVL.

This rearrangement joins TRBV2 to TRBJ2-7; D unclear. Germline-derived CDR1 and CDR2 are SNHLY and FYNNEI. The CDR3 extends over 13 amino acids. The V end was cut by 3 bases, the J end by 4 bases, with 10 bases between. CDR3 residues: CASSEFRQYEQYF. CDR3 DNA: TGTGCCAGCAGTGAGTTCAGGCAGTACGAGCAGTACTTC.

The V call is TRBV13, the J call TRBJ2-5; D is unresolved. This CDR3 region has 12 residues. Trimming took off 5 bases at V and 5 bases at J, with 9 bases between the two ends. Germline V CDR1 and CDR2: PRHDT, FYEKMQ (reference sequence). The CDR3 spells CASSITRETQYF. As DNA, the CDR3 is TGTGCCAGCAGCATCACCAGGGAGACCCAGTACTTC.

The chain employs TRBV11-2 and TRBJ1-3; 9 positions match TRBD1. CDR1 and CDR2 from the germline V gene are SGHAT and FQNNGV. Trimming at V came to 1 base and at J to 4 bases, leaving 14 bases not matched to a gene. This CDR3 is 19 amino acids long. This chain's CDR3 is CASSLGPGTGLSDGNTIYF. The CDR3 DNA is TGTGCCAGCAGCTTAGGTCCCGGGACAGGGCTTTCGGACGGAAACACCATATATTTT.

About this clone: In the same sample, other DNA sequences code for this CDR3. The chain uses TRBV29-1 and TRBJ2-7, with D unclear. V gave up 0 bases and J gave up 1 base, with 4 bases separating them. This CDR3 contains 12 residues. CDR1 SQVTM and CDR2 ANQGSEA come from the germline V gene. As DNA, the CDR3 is TGCAGCGTTGAAGAAGGATCCTACGAGCAGTACTTC. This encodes CSVEEGSYEQYF.